This entry concerns a single T cell receptor beta chain. What it binds is not known. TCRdb reanalysed the 5' RACE reads using MiXCR and keeps one entry per CDR3 protein. The table has 250,000 to 300,000 distinct CDR3 sequences, 15% to 20% seen once; the top ten hold 22%. Germline V gene sequence: CDR1 SNHLY, CDR2 FYNNEI. CDR3 length: 13 amino acids. With 6 bases removed from V and 4 bases from J, the gap between germline ends came to 9 bases. The sample belongs to a study of T-cell memory formation after mild COVID-19. Study outcomes and limitations: A balance of CD4 and CD8 characterized clones contracting day 15 to 85, whereas later expanders leaned CD4+. Most CD4+ clones that shrank were in CM and EM, while CD8+ ones turned up in EMRA.

Sequencing was done on a sample of PBMCs or a T cell subset sorted from them (not recorded which). The rearrangement links TRBV2 to TRBJ1-4, with D possibly TRBD1 on 5 matching bases. This sequence was found in a young man who had mild COVID-19 (a few samples of this study predate the infection). Cell type and time point are not known. CDR3: CASRDKNNEKLFF. CDR3 DNA: TGTGCCAGCAGGGACAAAAATAATGAAAAACTGTTTTTT.